This T cell receptor beta chain was observed in a study of T cell repertoires in cytomegalovirus infection. As for the study in general: Epitope selection comprised recently identified HLA-C-restricted CMV epitopes and well-studied HLA-B-restricted CMV epitopes.

Points on this clonotype: Its antigen is undetermined.

TCRdb re-derived calls from the reads in MiXCR, one entry per CDR3 protein. The sample gives 680,000 or so distinct CDR3 sequences, 30% to 35% of which show up once; approximately 18% is in the top ten. V lost 5 bases and J lost 4; bases outside the gene matches: 7. Germline CDR1 SGHTA, CDR2 FQGNSA. CDR3 length equals 16 residues. The sample was cultured PBMCs, taken from culture after CMV antigen stimulation. The chain couples TRBV7-2 to TRBJ2-2; 10 nucleotides match TRBD1. The TCR was taken from a human donor in good health (CMV status not recorded). Some clones in this sample may be carry-over from other donors' samples. CDR3 coding DNA: TGTGCCAGCAGCACGTGGGACAGGGGTTTCACCGGGGAGCTGTTTTTT. It codes for CASSTWDRGFTGELFF.